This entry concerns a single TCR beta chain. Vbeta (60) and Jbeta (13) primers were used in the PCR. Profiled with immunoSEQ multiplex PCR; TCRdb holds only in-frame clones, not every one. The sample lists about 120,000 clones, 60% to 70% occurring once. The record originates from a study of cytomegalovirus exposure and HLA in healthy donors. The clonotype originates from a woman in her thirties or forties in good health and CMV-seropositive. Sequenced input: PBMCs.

The CDR3 protein is CASSWGQVNTEAFF. CDR3 DNA sequence: TGCGCCAGCAGCTGGGGACAGGTGAACACTGAAGCTTTCTTT. The rearrangement joins TRBV5-1 to TRBJ1-1, with 8 positions matching TRBD1. This CDR3 comprises 14 residues. V shed 3 bases and J 0 bases; nucleotides not matched to a gene: 1. Germline V gene data show CDR1 as SGHRS and CDR2 as YFSETQ. Looking up the rest from reference TRBV5-1 and TRBJ1-1 gives the full variable domain: KAGVTQTPRYLIKTRGQQVTLSCSPISGHRSVSWYQQTPGQGLQFLFEYFSETQRNKGNFPGRFSGRQFSNSRSEMNVSTLELGDSALYLCASSWGQVNTEAFFGQGTRLTVV.